The following is a T cell receptor (beta chain) sequence with its context. This specimen comes from a study of T cell repertoires in cytomegalovirus infection. Study details: TCR beta signatures that were public indicated CMV infection and matching HLA type.

Germline V gives CDR1 MNHEY, CDR2 SMNVEV (reference sequence). The CDR3 runs to 16 residues. V gave up 0 bases and J gave up 1 base, with 10 bases separating them. TCRdb reanalysed the reads using MiXCR and keeps one entry per CDR3 protein. The table includes about 490,000 distinct CDR3 sequences, approximately 17% detected once. The clonotype originates from a human donor in good health (CMV status not recorded). Some clones in this sample may be carry-over from other donors' samples. This chain uses TRBV27 with TRBJ2-4; D is undetermined. Sequencing used CD8+ T cells from PBMCs. CDR3 protein: CASSLSLGLAKNIQYF. In DNA, the CDR3 is TGTGCCAGCAGTTTATCGTTAGGGCTCGCCAAAAACATTCAGTACTTC.